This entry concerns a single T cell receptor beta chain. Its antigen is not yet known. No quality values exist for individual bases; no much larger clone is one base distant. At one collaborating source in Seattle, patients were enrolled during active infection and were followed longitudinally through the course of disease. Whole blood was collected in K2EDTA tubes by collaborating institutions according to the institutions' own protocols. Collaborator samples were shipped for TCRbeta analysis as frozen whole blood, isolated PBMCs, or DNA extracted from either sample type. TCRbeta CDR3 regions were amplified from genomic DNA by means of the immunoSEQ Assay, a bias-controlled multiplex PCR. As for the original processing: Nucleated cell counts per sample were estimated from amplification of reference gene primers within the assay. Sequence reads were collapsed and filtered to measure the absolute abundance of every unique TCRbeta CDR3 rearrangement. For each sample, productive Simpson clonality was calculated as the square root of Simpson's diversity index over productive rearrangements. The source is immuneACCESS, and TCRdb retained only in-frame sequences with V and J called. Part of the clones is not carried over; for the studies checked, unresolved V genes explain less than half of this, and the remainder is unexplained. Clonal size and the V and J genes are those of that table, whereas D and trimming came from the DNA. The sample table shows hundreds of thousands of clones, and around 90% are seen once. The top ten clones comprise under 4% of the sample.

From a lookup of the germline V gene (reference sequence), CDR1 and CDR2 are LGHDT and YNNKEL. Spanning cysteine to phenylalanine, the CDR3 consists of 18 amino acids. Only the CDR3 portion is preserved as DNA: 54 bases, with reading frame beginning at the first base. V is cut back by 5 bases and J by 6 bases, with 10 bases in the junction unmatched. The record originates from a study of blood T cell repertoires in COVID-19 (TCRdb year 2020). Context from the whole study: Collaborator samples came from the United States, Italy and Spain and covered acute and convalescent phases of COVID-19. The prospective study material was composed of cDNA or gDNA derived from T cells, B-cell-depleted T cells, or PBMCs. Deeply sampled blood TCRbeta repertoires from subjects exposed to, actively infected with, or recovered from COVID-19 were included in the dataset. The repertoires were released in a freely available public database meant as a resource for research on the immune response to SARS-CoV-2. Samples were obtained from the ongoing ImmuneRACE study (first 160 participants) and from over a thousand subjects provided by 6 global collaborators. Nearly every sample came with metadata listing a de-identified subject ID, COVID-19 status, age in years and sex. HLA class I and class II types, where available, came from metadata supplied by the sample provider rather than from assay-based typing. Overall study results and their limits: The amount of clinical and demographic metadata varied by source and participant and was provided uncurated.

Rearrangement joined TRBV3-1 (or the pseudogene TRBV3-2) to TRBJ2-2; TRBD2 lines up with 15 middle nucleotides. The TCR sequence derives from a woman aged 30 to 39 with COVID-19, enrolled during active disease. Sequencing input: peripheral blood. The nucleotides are TGTGCCAGCAGCTACAAACCGGGACTAGCGGGAGGCCCCGGGGAGCTGTTTTTT. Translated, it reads CASSYKPGLAGGPGELFF.